These 17 T cell receptor beta chains came from one sample sequenced in a study of blood T cell repertoires in COVID-19 (dated by TCRdb to 2018 to 2021). The library relied on the immunoSEQ multiplex PCR assay. Imported from immuneACCESS, the table was reduced by TCRdb to in-frame sequences with V and J called. These copies leave out some clones; in studies compared against another copy, an unresolved V gene accounts for under half, and the cause of the remainder is not known. The sample records 200,000 to 300,000 clones, about 85% of which are singletons. The ten largest account for roughly 4% of the sample. Specimen: peripheral blood. The receptors come from a man aged 60 to 69 who had recovered from COVID-19.

The gene calls are TRBV6-2 or TRBV6-3 and TRBJ2-1; 11 bases fit TRBD2. The CDR3 is 17 amino acids. Looked up from germline, CDR1 is MNHEY and CDR2 is SVGEGT. J lost 4 bases, V lost 5 bases, and 10 bases had no gene match. The CDR3, as DNA: TGTGCCAGCAGTAATCCGATTAGCGGGGGGGGTTACAATGAGCAGTTCTTC. Amino acids: CASSNPISGGGYNEQFF.

V gene TRBV15 combines with J gene TRBJ2-2; 10 bases align to TRBD1. The germline CDR1 and CDR2 sequences are LNHNV and YYDKDF (reference sequence). CDR3 length: 21 amino acids. After removal of 0 bases from V and 6 bases from J, the junction contained 19 bases not matched to a gene. For the CDR3, the DNA is TGTGCCACCAGCAGAGATCCCCTTCGGTCACGGGGACAGGGGTCCTCCGGGGAGCTGTTTTTT. Translating gives CATSRDPLRSRGQGSSGELFF.

The chain carries TRBV12-5 and TRBJ2-1, with TRBD1 identical over 9 bases. V was pared by 5 bases and J by 5 bases, with 7 bases of the junction left unmatched. The CDR3 spans 15 residues. The V gene's germline CDR1 is LGHNT and CDR2 FRNRAP. As DNA, the CDR3 is TGTGCTAGTGGTCAGGGACAGGGTTACAACAATGAGCAGTTCTTC. Translation: CASGQGQGYNNEQFF. Together with reference TRBV12-5 and TRBJ2-1, the CDR3 gives the full variable domain: DARVTQTPRHKVTEMGQEVTMRCQPILGHNTVFWYRQTMMQGLELLAYFRNRAPLDDSGMPKDRFSAEMPDATLATLKIQPSEPRDSAVYFCASGQGQGYNNEQFFGPGTRLTVL.

The chain has TRBV2 and TRBJ2-3; D unresolved. In germline, CDR1 is SNHLY, CDR2 FYNNEI. The V gene lost 4 bases and the J gene lost 0 bases, with 5 bases spanning the gap. The CDR3 has 13 residues. The CDR3 region has the DNA TGTGCCAGCAGTGTGTCAAGCACAGATACGCAGTATTTT. This translates into CASSVSSTDTQYF.

The chain links TRBV30 to TRBJ1-6; TRBD1 is a possible D gene (5 bases). This CDR3 comprises 13 residues. Germline values: CDR1 GTSNPN, CDR2 SVGIG (reference sequence). V lost 3 bases to trimming and J lost 4 bases, with 7 bases between them. This chain's CDR3 is CAWRGLYNSPLHF. The DNA of the CDR3 is TGTGCCTGGAGGGGACTGTATAATTCACCCCTCCACTTT. The whole variable domain, filled in from reference TRBV30 and TRBJ1-6, reads SQTIHQWPATLVQPVGSPLSLECTVEGTSNPNLYWYRQAAGRGLQLLFYSVGIGQISSEVPQNLSASRPQDRQFILSSKKLLLSDSGFYLCAWRGLYNSPLHFGNGTRLTVT.

The chain employs TRBV2 and TRBJ1-5; D unclear. CDR1 SNHLY and CDR2 FYNNEI come from the germline V gene. Trimming took off 3 bases at V and 0 bases at J, with 6 bases between the two ends. The CDR3 has 14 residues. The CDR3 DNA is TGTGCCAGCAGTGACGGGAATAGCAATCAGCCCCAGCATTTT. Residues: CASSDGNSNQPQHF.

This rearrangement joins TRBV18 to TRBJ1-5, with 7 bases fitting TRBD1. The CDR3 is 15 residues long. Germline assignment: CDR1 KGHSH and CDR2 LQKENI. V trimming: 6 bases; J trimming: 0 bases; junction bases outside the gene matches: 5. This chain's CDR3 is CASSTGQHSNQPQHF. CDR3 nucleotide sequence: TGTGCCAGCTCGACGGGACAGCATAGCAATCAGCCCCAGCATTTT.

CDR3 protein: CASSLLGADRGIRNQPQHF. CDR3 sequence (DNA): TGTGCCAGCAGCTTGTTAGGAGCAGACAGGGGGATTCGCAATCAGCCCCAGCATTTT. V is TRBV5-6 and J is TRBJ1-5, with 9 bases lining up with TRBD1. CDR3 length: 19 amino acids. Trimming cost V 1 base and J 2 bases; bases outside gene matches: 13. CDR1 is SGHDT, CDR2 YYEEEE, per germline.

For the CDR3, the DNA is TGTGCCACCAGTCTCCCCGGTGGAGGAAACAATCAGCCCCAGCATTTT. Translating it yields CATSLPGGGNNQPQHF. This chain joins TRBV24-1 and TRBJ1-5, with D unclear. Germline lookup yields CDR1 KGHDR and CDR2 SFDVKD. V shed 6 bases and J shed 3 bases, with 17 bases lying between them. The CDR3 totals 16 residues.

This chain joins TRBV7-2 and TRBJ1-2; D unclear. This CDR3 region has 16 residues. Per germline, CDR1 SGHTA and CDR2 FQGNSA. Trimming cost V 1 base and J 8 bases, with 20 bases left between them. In nucleotides, the CDR3 is TGTGCCAGCAGCTTAGAAGGCAGGAGGTTGGTTGGAGGCTACACCTTC. This encodes CASSLEGRRLVGGYTF.

For the CDR3, the DNA is TGTGCCAGTAGTTTGTACGGGACAGGGACCTCTGGGGCCAACGTCCTGACTTTC. As protein: CASSLYGTGTSGANVLTF. The V call is TRBV19, the J call TRBJ2-6, with 9 bases matching TRBD1. Germline CDR1 and CDR2: LNHDA and SQIVND (reference sequence). There are 18 residues in the CDR3. Trimming removed 5 bases from V and 0 bases from J; junction bases left unmatched: 8.

J is TRBJ1-1 and V is TRBV30; D is undetermined. The germline CDR1 and CDR2 sequences are GTSNPN and SVGIG (reference sequence). CDR3 length: 14 residues. Deletions cut 5 bases from V and 0 bases from J, with 13 bases between. CDR3 sequence (DNA): TGTGCCTGGTCTCGACACCGGATGAACACTGAAGCTTTCTTT. Amino acid sequence: CAWSRHRMNTEAFF.

This chain links TRBV4-1 with TRBJ2-7; 10 positions agree with TRBD2. Germline trimming cut 6 bases from V and 4 bases from J; bases unmatched to any gene: 3. There are 13 residues in the CDR3. Germline V gives CDR1 MGHRA, CDR2 YSYEKL. The CDR3 DNA reads TGCGCCAGCAGGCCTAGCGGGGGATACGAGCAGTACTTC. It specifies CASRPSGGYEQYF.

The chain joins TRBV4-1 to TRBJ1-4; weak D call: TRBD1 (6 bases). Trimming removed 0 bases from V and 5 bases from J, with 19 bases in between. CDR1 is MGHRA, CDR2 YSYEKL, per germline. The CDR3 loop spans 18 amino acids. The CDR3 DNA reads as TGCGCCAGCAGCCAAGATACGGCTTGGGGGGGGCGCAATGAAAAACTGTTTTTT. Translation: CASSQDTAWGGRNEKLFF.

This chain connects TRBV27 to TRBJ1-6; TRBD1 matches at 8 bases. The CDR3 is made up of 15 amino acids. Trimming at V came to 2 bases and at J to 9 bases, leaving 6 bases not matched to a gene. Germline V gives CDR1 MNHEY, CDR2 SMNVEV (reference sequence). The CDR3 DNA is TGTGCCAGCAGTTTACTAGAACAGGGGGGTTCACCCCTCCACTTT. Translated: CASSLLEQGGSPLHF.

V is TRBV3-1 (or the pseudogene TRBV3-2) and J is TRBJ2-1, with 16 bases that match TRBD2. The CDR3 sequence is 19 residues long. Germline trimming cut 5 bases from V and 2 bases from J; bases unmatched to any gene: 9. Per germline, CDR1 LGHDT and CDR2 YNNKEL (reference sequence). The DNA of the CDR3 is TGTGCCAGCAGCAAAGGGACTAGCGGGGGGGCCGTCGCCTACAATGAGCAGTTCTTC. This sequence encodes CASSKGTSGGAVAYNEQFF.

This clone was counted once. V gene TRBV11-3 combines with J gene TRBJ1-6, with TRBD1 identical over 7 bases. The V and J ends lost 0 bases and 8 bases, in that order; junction bases with no gene match: 4. Germline loops: CDR1 SGHNT, CDR2 YENEEA. The CDR3 runs 15 residues. CDR3 sequence reads: CASSLDHQGDSPLHF. The DNA for the CDR3 is TGTGCCAGCAGCTTAGATCATCAGGGGGATTCACCCCTCCACTTT.